Shown below are 11 T cell receptor beta chains from a single sample sequenced in a study of shared clonotypes between healthy human individuals. Sequencing was performed with immunoSEQ multiplex PCR; in TCRdb, only in-frame clones are kept and a portion is missing. The repertoire holds roughly 2 million clones, with approximately 95% as singletons. Sequenced input: naive CD4+ T cells sorted from blood. Subset meaning: CD45RA+ positively selected. The receptors derive from a man aged 18 to 30 in good health.

DNA for the CDR3: TGTGCCAGCAGCGTAGGTCAGGTCGCGGAGACCCAGTACTTC. Its protein is CASSVGQVAETQYF. The chain has TRBV9 and TRBJ2-5; D ambiguous. The CDR3 sequence is 14 residues long. Germline V lookup: CDR1 SGDLS, CDR2 YYNGEE. V was shortened by 0 bases and J by 5 bases, with 11 bases between the two germline ends.

V is TRBV9 and J is TRBJ2-3; 11 bases are shared with TRBD2. With 1 base clipped from V and 3 bases from J, the junction kept 7 bases outside the gene matches. In germline, CDR1 is SGDLS, CDR2 YYNGEE. This CDR3 contains 17 residues. The CDR3 here is CASSVLSGGAPTDTQYF. The CDR3 nucleotides are TGTGCCAGCAGCGTACTTAGCGGGGGGGCCCCTACAGATACGCAGTATTTT.

This clone was observed once. The J gene is TRBJ2-7, the V gene TRBV7-2; D is perhaps TRBD2 (5 bases). The CDR3 covers 13 residues. V was shortened by 0 bases and J by 7 bases, with 10 bases between the two germline ends. The germline V gene has CDR1 SGHTA and CDR2 FQGNSA. The CDR3: CASSLAGVHEQYF. Written as DNA, the CDR3 is TGTGCCAGCAGCTTAGCGGGAGTTCATGAGCAGTACTTC.

This chain joins TRBV9 and TRBJ2-5; weak D call: TRBD2 (5 bases). There are 14 residues in the CDR3. The V gene lost 4 bases and the J gene lost 7 bases, with 17 bases spanning the gap. Germline V gene data show CDR1 as SGDLS and CDR2 as YYNGEE. The CDR3 nucleotides are TGTGCCAGCAGCCCGGAGGCCTTAATGGGGACCCAGTACTTC. Protein: CASSPEALMGTQYF.

The chain is built from TRBV5-4 and TRBJ2-7, with D perhaps assigned TRBD1 or TRBD2 (6 bases each). This CDR3 is 15 amino acids long. Germline values: CDR1 SGHNT, CDR2 YYREEE (reference sequence). Trimming took 2 bases from V and 0 from J, leaving 12 bases between them. Here the CDR3 reads CASSLGGPSSYEQYF. The CDR3, as DNA: TGTGCCAGCAGCTTAGGGGGGCCTTCCTCCTACGAGCAGTACTTC.

Only a few counts were recorded for this clone. V gene TRBV30 combines with J gene TRBJ1-4, with D hard to call. CDR1 and CDR2 from the germline V gene are GTSNPN and SVGIG (reference sequence). With 3 bases removed from V and 8 bases from J, the gap between germline ends came to 22 bases. The CDR3 has 16 residues. Here the CDR3 reads CAWSLKGVLVGEKLFF. The CDR3 DNA sequence: TGTGCCTGGAGCCTAAAGGGAGTGCTGGTGGGGGAAAAACTGTTTTTT.

The CDR3 bases are TGTGCCAGTACAGACATTGCAGGTTTCAATCAGCCCCAGCATTTT. Encoded protein: CASTDIAGFNQPQHF. The rearrangement joins TRBV27 to TRBJ1-5, with D unclear. The CDR3 has 15 residues. CDR1 MNHEY and CDR2 SMNVEV come from the germline V gene (reference sequence). Trimming shortened V by 9 bases and J by 3 bases, and 18 bases separated the two germline ends.

This clone was counted once. V is TRBV5-1 and J is TRBJ2-3; 7 bases are shared with TRBD2. CDR1 and CDR2 from the germline V gene are SGHRS and YFSETQ. The CDR3 is 14 amino acids. Trimming removed 3 bases from V and 6 bases from J; junction bases left unmatched: 7. CDR3 DNA: TGCGCCAGCAGCTCAACACTAGCGATGGATACGCAGTATTTT. Translated: CASSSTLAMDTQYF.

This clone has just one count. The chain carries TRBV10-3 and TRBJ2-1; maybe TRBD1 (6 bases). The germline V gene encodes CDR1 ENHRY and CDR2 SYGVKD. This CDR3 spans 15 amino acids. Trimming stripped 4 bases from V and 5 bases from J, with 15 bases between. CDR3 DNA sequence: TGTGCCATCAGTGGAATTCGGACAGCTAACAATGAGCAGTTCTTC. It yields the protein CAISGIRTANNEQFF.

V gene TRBV7-9 combines with J gene TRBJ2-7; D may correspond to TRBD1 or TRBD2 (5 bases each). Trimming pared 3 bases from V and 3 bases from J, leaving 9 bases between. CDR1 and CDR2 (germline): SEHNR, FQNEAQ (reference sequence). This CDR3 has 13 residues. DNA for the CDR3: TGTGCCAGCAGCTTGGGGGTGGGCTACGAGCAGTACTTC. Its translation is CASSLGVGYEQYF.

The chain is built from TRBV30 and TRBJ2-4, with 8 bases fitting TRBD2. The CDR3 runs 21 residues. V trimming: 5 bases; J trimming: 0 bases; junction bases outside the gene matches: 24. CDR1 is GTSNPN, CDR2 SVGIG, per germline (reference sequence). Here the CDR3 reads CAWASGTLLAARTLAKNIQYF. CDR3 coding DNA: TGTGCCTGGGCCTCGGGGACCCTACTAGCGGCTAGAACGCTAGCCAAAAACATTCAGTACTTC. The entire variable domain, with the rest obtained from reference TRBV30 and TRBJ2-4, is as follows: SQTIHQWPATLVQPVGSPLSLECTVEGTSNPNLYWYRQAAGRGLQLLFYSVGIGQISSEVPQNLSASRPQDRQFILSSKKLLLSDSGFYLCAWASGTLLAARTLAKNIQYFGAGTRLSVL.